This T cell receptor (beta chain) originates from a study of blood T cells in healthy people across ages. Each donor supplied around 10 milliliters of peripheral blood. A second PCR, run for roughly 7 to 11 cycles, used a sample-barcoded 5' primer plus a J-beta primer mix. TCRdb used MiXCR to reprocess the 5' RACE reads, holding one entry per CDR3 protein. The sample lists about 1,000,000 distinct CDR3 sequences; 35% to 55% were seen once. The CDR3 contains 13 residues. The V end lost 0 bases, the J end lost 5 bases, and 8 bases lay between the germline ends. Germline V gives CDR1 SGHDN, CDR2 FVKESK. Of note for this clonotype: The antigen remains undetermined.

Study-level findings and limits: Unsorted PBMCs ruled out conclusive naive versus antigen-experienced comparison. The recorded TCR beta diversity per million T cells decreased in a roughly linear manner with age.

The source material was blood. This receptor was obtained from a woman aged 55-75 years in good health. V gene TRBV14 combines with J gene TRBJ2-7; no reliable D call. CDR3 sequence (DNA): TGTGCCAGCAGCCAAGATCTCCGGGACGAGCAGTACTTC. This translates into CASSQDLRDEQYF.